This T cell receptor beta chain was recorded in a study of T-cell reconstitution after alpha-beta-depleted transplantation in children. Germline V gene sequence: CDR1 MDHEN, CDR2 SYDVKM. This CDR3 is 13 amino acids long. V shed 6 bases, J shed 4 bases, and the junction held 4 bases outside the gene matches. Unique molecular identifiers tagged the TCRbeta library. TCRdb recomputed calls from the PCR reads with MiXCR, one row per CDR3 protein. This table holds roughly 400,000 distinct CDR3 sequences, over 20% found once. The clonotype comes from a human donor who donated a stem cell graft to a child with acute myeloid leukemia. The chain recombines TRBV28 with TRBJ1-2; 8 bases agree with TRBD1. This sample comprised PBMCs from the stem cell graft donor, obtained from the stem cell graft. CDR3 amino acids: CASSRGQVYGYTF. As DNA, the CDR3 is TGTGCCAGCAGCCGGGGACAGGTCTATGGCTACACCTTC.